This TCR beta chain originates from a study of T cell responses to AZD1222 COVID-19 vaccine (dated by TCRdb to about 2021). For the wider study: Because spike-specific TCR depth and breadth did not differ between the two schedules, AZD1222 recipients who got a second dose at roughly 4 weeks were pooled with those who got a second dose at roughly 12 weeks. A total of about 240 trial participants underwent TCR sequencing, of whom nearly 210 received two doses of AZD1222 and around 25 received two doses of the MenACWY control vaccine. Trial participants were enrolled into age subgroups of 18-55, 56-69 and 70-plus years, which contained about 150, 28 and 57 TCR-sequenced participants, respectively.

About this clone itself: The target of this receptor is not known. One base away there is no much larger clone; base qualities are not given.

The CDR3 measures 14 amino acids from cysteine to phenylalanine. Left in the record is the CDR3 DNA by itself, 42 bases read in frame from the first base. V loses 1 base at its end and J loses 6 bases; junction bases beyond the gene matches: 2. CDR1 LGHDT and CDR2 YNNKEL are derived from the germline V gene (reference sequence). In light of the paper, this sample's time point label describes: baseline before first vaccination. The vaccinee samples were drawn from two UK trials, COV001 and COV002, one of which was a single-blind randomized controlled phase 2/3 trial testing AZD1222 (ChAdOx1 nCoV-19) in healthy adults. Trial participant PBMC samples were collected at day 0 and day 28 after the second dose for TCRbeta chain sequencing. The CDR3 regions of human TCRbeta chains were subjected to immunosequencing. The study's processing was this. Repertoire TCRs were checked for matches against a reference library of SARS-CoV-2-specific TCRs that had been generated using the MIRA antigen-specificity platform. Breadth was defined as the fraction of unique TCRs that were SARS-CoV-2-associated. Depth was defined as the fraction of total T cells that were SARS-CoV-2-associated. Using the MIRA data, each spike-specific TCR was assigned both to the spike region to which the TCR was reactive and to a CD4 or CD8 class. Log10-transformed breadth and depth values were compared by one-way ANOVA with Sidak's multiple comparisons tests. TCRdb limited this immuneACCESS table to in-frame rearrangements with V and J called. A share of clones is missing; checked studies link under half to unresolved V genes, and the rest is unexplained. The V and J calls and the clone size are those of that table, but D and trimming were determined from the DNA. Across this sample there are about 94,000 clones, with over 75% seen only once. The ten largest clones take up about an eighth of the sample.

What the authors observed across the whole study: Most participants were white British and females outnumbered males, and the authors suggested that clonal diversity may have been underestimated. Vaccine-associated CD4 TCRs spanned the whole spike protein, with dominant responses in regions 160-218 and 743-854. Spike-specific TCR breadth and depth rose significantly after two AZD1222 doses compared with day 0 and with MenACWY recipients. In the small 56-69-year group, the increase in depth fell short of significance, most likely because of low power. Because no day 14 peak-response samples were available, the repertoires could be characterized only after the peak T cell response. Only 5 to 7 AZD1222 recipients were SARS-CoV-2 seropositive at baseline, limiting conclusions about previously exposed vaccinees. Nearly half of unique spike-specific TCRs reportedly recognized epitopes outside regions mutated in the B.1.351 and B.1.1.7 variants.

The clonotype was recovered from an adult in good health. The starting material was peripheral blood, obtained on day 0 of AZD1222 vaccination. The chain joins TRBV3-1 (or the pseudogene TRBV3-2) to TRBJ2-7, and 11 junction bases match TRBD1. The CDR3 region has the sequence CASSQGGQGGEQYF. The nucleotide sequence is TGTGCCAGCAGCCAAGGGGGACAGGGGGGCGAGCAGTACTTC.